This paragraph reports one TCR beta chain. The target antigen is unknown. Purified naive CD4+ T cells were depleted of CD25+ Tregs. V dropped 5 bases and J dropped 6; count of bases not matched to a gene: 11. CDR1 and CDR2 from the germline V gene are SGHTA and FQGTGA. The CDR3 has 16 amino acids. After constant-region reverse-primer amplification, full-length variable regions underwent semi-nested PCR with Nested Universal Primer A. One entry per CDR3 protein, called by TCRdb with MiXCR from the 5' RACE reads. Counted here are thousands of distinct CDR3 sequences, more than 65% occurring once; the ten biggest clones make up roughly 3.2%. Findings and caveats of the study: Tumor memory CD4+ T cell TCR gene usage was found to cluster with blood and lymph node memory CD4+ cells and with lymph node naive CD4+ cells.

Sequencing used naive CD4+ T cells sorted from blood. As to subset: naive CD4+ T cells, CD4+CD45RA+CD25-. J is TRBJ2-1 and V is TRBV7-3, with 9 bases matching TRBD2. The receptor was isolated from a female donor with breast cancer. The CDR3 coding sequence is TGTGCCAGCAGCCCTAGCGGGGCGGGGACCCTCAATGAGCAGTTCTTC. It translates to CASSPSGAGTLNEQFF.